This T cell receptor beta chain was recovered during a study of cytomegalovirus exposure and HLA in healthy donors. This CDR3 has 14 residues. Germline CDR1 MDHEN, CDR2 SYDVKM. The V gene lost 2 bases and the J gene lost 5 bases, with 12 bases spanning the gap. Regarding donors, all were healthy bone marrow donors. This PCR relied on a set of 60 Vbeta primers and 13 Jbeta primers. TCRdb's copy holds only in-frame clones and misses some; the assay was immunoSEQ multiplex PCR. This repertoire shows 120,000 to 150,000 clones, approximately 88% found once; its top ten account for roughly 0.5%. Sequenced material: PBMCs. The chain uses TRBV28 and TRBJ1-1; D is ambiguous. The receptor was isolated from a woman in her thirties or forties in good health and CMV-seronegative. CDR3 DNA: TGTGCCAGCAGTTTAAGGGAGATCGGGACTGAAGCTTTCTTT. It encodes CASSLREIGTEAFF. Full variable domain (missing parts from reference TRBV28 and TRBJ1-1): DVKVTQSSRYLVKRTGEKVFLECVQDMDHENMFWYRQDPGLGLRLIYFSYDVKMKEKGDIPEGYSVSREKKERFSLILESASTNQTSMYLCASSLREIGTEAFFGQGTRLTVV.